The sequence of this TCR beta chain was determined in a study of regulatory T cells in long-lasting Graves disease. Notes on the study in general: Preferential use of TRBV28, TRBJ1-2 and TRBJ2-5 was seen in persistent disease.

Indicated time point: newly diagnosed GD, antithyroid drugs for less than 3 months. The TCR library used RNA extracted from PBMCs. This clonotype has only a few counts. Its target is not known. A far larger clone is one base from this, pointing to a likely read error. In building TCR beta libraries, iRepertoire HTBI primers were used together with Arm-PCR of CDR3 regions. MiXCR, run by TCRdb on the multiplex PCR reads, gives a single entry per CDR3 protein. This sample has approximately 360,000 distinct CDR3 sequences, with 10% to 15% found just once. Germline V gives CDR1 MDHEN, CDR2 SYDVKM. This CDR3 is built from 16 residues. Trimming took 6 bases from V and 3 from J; bases not matched to a gene: 10. This sample also belongs to another study, concerning T cells in Graves' hyperthyroidism and ophthalmopathy. This second study says: Ophthalmopathy cases were set apart from stable hyperthyroidism by a 13 V-J model.

The sequence came from a woman younger than 30 with Graves disease. Material: peripheral blood mononuclear cells (PBMCs), obtained at new diagnosis, from a patient treated with antithyroid drugs. The chain combines TRBV28 with TRBJ2-4, with 8 bases identical to TRBD1. The CDR3 here is CASSLGAGTGKNIQYF. The CDR3, as DNA: TGTGCCAGCAGCTTGGGAGCCGGGACAGGCAAAAACATTCAGTACTTC.